One and the same sample provided the 11 T cell receptor beta chains below, sequenced in a study of blood T cell repertoires in COVID-19. Repertoires were generated with immunoSEQ multiplex PCR, while TCRdb's copy carries only in-frame clones and drops some. The sample holds about 180,000 clones, about 79% seen once. What was sequenced was PBMCs or T cells enriched from blood (not recorded which). The receptors derive from a man aged 45-60 years who had recovered from COVID-19.

This chain's CDR3 is CASSLEQGAQGYTF. CDR3 bases: TGTGCCAGCAGCTTAGAGCAGGGGGCCCAAGGCTACACCTTC. The gene calls are TRBV7-9 and TRBJ1-2; 8 nucleotides match TRBD1. This CDR3 contains 14 residues. After removal of 1 base from V and 8 bases from J, the junction contained 6 bases not matched to a gene. CDR1 and CDR2 (germline): SEHNR, FQNEAQ (reference sequence).

The chain combines TRBV5-1 with TRBJ1-3; D call uncertain. Trimming stripped 0 bases from V and 4 bases from J, with 8 bases between. This CDR3 has 14 amino acids. Germline values: CDR1 SGHRS, CDR2 YFSETQ. CDR3 amino acids: CASSLAENGNTIYF. CDR3 DNA: TGCGCCAGCAGCTTGGCAGAAAACGGAAACACCATATATTTT.

The gene calls are TRBV18 and TRBJ2-5; D is possibly TRBD1 (6 bases). This CDR3 is 14 amino acids long. CDR1 and CDR2 from the germline V gene are KGHSH and LQKENI. Trimming pared 3 bases from V and 1 base from J, leaving 9 bases between. As DNA, the CDR3 is TGTGCCAGCTCACCCCGGACAGCCCAAGAGACCCAGTACTTC. It encodes CASSPRTAQETQYF.

The gene calls are TRBV5-1 and TRBJ1-3, with D unresolved. Germline V gene data show CDR1 as SGHRS and CDR2 as YFSETQ. V was shortened by 4 bases and J by 1 base, with 6 bases between the two germline ends. This CDR3 comprises 13 residues. The CDR3: CASSTGSGNTIYF. The CDR3 DNA reads TGCGCCAGCAGCACGGGGTCTGGAAACACCATATATTTT.

This clone has just one count. This chain connects TRBV4-2 to TRBJ2-7, with D possibly being TRBD1 (6 bases). The germline CDR1 and CDR2 sequences are LGHNA and YNFKEQ. The CDR3 loop spans 17 amino acids. V was shortened by 0 bases and J by 2 bases, with 17 bases between the two germline ends. CDR3 protein: CASSQDSKGHSTYEQYF. CDR3 DNA: TGTGCCAGCAGCCAAGATTCCAAGGGACATAGTACCTACGAGCAGTACTTC.

V is TRBV19 and J is TRBJ2-5; D unresolved. Germline values: CDR1 LNHDA, CDR2 SQIVND (reference sequence). The CDR3 covers 12 residues. The V end lost 1 base, the J end lost 5 bases, and 5 bases lay between the germline ends. For the CDR3, the DNA is TGTGCCAGTAGTATAGCCTCGGAGACCCAGTACTTC. Protein product: CASSIASETQYF.

The J gene is TRBJ1-1, the V gene TRBV18; D is undetermined. From germline, CDR1 is KGHSH and CDR2 LQKENI. The CDR3 has 11 amino acids. The V and J ends lost 6 bases and 2 bases respectively, with 4 bases between them. The CDR3 DNA reads as TGTGCCAGCTCCCTTAACACTGAAGCTTTCTTT. Translating it yields CASSLNTEAFF.

The chain has TRBV11-2 and TRBJ2-7; the D gene is possibly TRBD2 (5 bases). The V end lost 8 bases, the J end lost 6 bases, and 20 bases lay between the germline ends. From germline, CDR1 is SGHAT and CDR2 FQNNGV. The CDR3 is 14 amino acids. CDR3 residues: CASAARGIGGEQYF. CDR3 DNA sequence: TGTGCCAGCGCAGCCCGGGGAATCGGAGGCGAGCAGTACTTC.

The chain combines TRBV6-1 with TRBJ1-1; TRBD1 aligns across 7 bases. The length of the CDR3 is 15 residues. The germline V gene has CDR1 MNHNS and CDR2 SASEGT. V lost 1 base and J lost 5; bases outside the gene matches: 7. In DNA, the CDR3 is TGTGCCAGCAGTGAAGTCCCAGGGGGAAGGACTGAAGCTTTCTTT. The encoded protein is CASSEVPGGRTEAFF.

The chain recombines TRBV15 with TRBJ2-5, with D possibly matching TRBD2 (6 bases). This CDR3 has 13 residues. V was pared by 8 bases and J by 5 bases, with 15 bases between. The V gene's germline CDR1 is LNHNV and CDR2 YYDKDF (reference sequence). Here the CDR3 reads CATRGKFLETQYF. The CDR3 nucleotides are TGTGCCACCCGGGGGAAGTTCTTGGAGACCCAGTACTTC. The entire variable domain, with the rest obtained from reference TRBV15 and TRBJ2-5, is as follows: DAMVIQNPRYQVTQFGKPVTLSCSQTLNHNVMYWYQQKSSQAPKLLFHYYDKDFNNEADTPDNFQSRRPNTSFCFLDIRSPGLGDTAMYLCATRGKFLETQYFGPGTRLLVL.

The chain has TRBV5-1 and TRBJ2-1, with TRBD1 as a possible D gene (6 bases). Germline CDR1 reads SGHRS; CDR2 reads YFSETQ. There are 14 residues in the CDR3. The V end lost 3 bases, the J end lost 4 bases, and 11 bases lay between the germline ends. In DNA, the CDR3 is TGCGCCAGCAGCTCCGGGACACCTTACAATGAGCAGTTCTTC. This encodes CASSSGTPYNEQFF.